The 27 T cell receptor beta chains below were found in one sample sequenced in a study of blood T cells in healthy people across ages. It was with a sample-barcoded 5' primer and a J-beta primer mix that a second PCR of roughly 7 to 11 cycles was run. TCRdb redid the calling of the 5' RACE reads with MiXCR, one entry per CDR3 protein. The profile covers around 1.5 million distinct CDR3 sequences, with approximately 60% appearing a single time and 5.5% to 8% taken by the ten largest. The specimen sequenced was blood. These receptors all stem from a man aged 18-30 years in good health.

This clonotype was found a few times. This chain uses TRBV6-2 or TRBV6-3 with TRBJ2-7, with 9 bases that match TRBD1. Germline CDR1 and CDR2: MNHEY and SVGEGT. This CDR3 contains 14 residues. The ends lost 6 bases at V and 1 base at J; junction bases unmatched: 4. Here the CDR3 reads CASRGTGRSYEQYF. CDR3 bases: TGTGCCAGCAGGGGGACAGGGCGATCCTACGAGCAGTACTTC.

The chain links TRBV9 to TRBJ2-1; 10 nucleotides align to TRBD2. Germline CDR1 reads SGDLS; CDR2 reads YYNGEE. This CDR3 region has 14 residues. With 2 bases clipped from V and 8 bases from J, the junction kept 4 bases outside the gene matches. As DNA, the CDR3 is TGTGCCAGCAGCGTTTCACTAGCGGGGTATGAGCAGTTCTTC. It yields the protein CASSVSLAGYEQFF.

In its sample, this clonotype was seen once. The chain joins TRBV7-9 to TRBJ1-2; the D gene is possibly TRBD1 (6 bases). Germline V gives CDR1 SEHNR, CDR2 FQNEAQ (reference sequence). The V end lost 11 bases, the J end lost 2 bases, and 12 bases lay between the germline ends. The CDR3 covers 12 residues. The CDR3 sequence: CASETGNYGYTF. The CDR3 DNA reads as TGTGCCTCGGAGACAGGAAACTATGGCTACACCTTC.

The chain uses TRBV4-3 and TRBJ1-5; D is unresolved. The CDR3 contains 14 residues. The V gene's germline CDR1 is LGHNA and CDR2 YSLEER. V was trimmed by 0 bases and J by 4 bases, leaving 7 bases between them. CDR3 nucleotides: TGCGCCAGCAGCCAAGACGTAGAGAATCAGCCCCAGCATTTT. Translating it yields CASSQDVENQPQHF.

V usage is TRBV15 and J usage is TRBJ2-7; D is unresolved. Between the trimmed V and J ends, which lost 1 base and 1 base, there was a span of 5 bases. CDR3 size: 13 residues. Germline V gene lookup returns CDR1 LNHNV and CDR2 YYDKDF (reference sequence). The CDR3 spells CATSRGSSYEQYF. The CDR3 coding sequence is TGTGCCACCAGCAGAGGAAGTTCCTACGAGCAGTACTTC.

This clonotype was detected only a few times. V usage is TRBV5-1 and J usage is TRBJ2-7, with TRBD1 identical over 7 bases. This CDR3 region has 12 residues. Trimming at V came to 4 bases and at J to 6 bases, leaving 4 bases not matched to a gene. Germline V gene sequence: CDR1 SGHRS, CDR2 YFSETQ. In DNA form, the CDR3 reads TGCGCCAGCAGCCCGGGACAGCGCGAGCAGTACTTC. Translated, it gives CASSPGQREQYF.

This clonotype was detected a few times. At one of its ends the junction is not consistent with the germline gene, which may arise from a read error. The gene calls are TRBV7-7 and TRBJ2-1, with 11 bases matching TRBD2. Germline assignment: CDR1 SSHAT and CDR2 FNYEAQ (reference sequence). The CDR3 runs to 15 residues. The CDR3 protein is CASSLELAGDNEQFF. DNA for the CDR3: TGTGCTAGCAGCTTAGAACTAGCGGGGGACAATGAGCAGTTCTTC.

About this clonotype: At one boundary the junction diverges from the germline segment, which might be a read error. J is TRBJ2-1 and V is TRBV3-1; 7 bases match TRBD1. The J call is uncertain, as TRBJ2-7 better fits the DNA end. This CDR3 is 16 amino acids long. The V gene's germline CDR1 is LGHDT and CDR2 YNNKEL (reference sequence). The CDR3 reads CASTQGVDRDVYEQYF. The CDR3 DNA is TGTGCCAGCACCCAAGGGGTAGACAGGGACGTCTACGAGCAGTACTTC.

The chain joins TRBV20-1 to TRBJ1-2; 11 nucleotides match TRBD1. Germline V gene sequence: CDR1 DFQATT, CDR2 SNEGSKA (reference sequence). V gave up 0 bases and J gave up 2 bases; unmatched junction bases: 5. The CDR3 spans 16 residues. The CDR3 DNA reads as TGCAGTGCTAGAGATTCCAGGACAGGGGGCAACTATGGCTACACCTTC. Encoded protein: CSARDSRTGGNYGYTF.

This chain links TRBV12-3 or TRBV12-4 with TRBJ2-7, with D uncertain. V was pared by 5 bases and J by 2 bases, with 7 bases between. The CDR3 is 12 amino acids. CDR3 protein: CASSTSTYEQYF. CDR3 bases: TGTGCCAGCAGTACGTCTACCTACGAGCAGTACTTC.

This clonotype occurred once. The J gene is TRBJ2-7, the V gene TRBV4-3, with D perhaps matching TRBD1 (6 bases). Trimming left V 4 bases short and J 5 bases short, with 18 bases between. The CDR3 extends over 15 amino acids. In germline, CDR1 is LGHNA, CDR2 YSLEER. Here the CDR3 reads CASSRAGQGSDEQYF. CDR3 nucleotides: TGCGCCAGCAGCCGGGCTGGGCAGGGGTCCGACGAGCAGTACTTC.

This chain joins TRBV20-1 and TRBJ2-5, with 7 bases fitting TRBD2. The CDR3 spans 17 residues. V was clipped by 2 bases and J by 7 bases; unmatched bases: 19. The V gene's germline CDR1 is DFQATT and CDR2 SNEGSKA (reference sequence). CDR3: CSARPTSGSGVVGTQYF. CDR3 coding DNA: TGCAGTGCTAGACCGACATCGGGAAGCGGGGTTGTAGGGACCCAGTACTTC.

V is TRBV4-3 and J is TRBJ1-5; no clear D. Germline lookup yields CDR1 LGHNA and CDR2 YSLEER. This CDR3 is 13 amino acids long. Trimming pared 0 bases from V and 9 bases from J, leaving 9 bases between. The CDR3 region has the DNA TGCGCCAGCAGCCAAGATCGATACCGGCCCCAGCATTTT. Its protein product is CASSQDRYRPQHF.

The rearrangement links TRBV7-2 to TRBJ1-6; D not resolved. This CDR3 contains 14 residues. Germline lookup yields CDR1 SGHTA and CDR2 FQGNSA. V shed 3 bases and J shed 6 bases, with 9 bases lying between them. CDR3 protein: CASSFGNTNSPLHF. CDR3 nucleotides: TGTGCCAGCAGCTTCGGCAATACTAATTCACCCCTCCACTTT.

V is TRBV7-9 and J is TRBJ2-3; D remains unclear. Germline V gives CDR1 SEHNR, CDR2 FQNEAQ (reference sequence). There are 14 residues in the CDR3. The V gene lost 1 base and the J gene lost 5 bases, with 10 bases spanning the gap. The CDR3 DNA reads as TGTGCCAGCAGCTTAGAACCGCCCGGAGATACGCAGTATTTT. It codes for CASSLEPPGDTQYF.

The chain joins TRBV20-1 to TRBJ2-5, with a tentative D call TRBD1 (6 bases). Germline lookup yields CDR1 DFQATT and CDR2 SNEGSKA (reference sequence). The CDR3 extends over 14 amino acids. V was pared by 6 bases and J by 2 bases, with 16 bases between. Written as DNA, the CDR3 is TGCAGTGCCCCCCCCGGACAGACACAAGAGACCCAGTACTTC. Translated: CSAPPGQTQETQYF.

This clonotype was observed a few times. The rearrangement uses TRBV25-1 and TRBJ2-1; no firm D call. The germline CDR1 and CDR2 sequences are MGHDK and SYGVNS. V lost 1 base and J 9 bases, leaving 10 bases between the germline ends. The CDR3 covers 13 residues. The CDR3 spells CASSESMTAEQFF. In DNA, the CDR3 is TGTGCCAGCAGTGAATCGATGACCGCTGAGCAGTTCTTC.

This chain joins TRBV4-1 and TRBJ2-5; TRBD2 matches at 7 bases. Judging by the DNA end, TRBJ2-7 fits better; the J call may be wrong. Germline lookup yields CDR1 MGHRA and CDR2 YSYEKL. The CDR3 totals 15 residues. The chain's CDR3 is CASSHLAVSSYEQYF. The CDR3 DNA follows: TGCGCCAGCAGCCACCTAGCGGTAAGCTCCTACGAGCAGTACTTC.

CDR3 in amino acids: CASSKGQGYGEQYF. CDR3 DNA: TGTGCCAGCAGCAAGGGACAGGGGTATGGCGAGCAGTACTTC. The chain has TRBV12-3 or TRBV12-4 and TRBJ2-7, with 10 bases fitting TRBD1. The CDR3 extends over 14 amino acids. Trimming cost V 6 bases and J 6 bases; bases outside gene matches: 8.

The CDR3 DNA sequence: TGTGCCAGCAGTTACCGCGCTCCCAGGGGGAGGGCAGATACGCAGTATTTT. It is translated as CASSYRAPRGRADTQYF. The V call is TRBV6-5, the J call TRBJ2-3; D might be TRBD1 or TRBD2, each matching 7 bases. The CDR3 has 17 residues. Germline-derived CDR1 and CDR2 are MNHEY and SVGAGI. Between the trimmed V and J ends, which lost 2 bases and 4 bases, there was a span of 19 bases.

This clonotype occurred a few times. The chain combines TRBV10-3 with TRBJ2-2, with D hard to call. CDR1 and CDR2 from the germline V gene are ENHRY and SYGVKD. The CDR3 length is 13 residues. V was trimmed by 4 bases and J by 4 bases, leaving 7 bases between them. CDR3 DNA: TGTGCCATCAGTGTGGTCTCCACCGGGGAGCTGTTTTTT. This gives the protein CAISVVSTGELFF.

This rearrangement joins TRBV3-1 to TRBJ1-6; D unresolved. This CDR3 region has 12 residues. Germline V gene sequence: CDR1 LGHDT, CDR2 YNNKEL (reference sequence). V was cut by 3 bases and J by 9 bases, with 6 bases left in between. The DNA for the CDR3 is TGTGCCAGCAGCCAGCAGGTTTCACCCCTCCACTTT. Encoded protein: CASSQQVSPLHF.

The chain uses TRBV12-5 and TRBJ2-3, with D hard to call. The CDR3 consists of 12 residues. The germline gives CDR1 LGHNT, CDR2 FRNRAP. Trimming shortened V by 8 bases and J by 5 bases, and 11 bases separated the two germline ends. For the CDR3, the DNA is TGTGCTAGTTGCGTTTTTATAGATACGCAGTATTTT. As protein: CASCVFIDTQYF.

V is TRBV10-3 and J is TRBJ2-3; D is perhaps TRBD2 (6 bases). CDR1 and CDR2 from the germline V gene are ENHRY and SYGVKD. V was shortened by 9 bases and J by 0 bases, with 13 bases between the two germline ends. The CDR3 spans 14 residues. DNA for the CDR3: TGTGCCATTAGAGGAGGGATCAGCACAGATACGCAGTATTTT. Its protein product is CAIRGGISTDTQYF.

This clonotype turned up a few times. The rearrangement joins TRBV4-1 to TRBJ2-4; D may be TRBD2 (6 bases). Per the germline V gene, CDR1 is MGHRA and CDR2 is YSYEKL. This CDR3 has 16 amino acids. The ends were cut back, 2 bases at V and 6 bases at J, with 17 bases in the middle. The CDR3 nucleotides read TGCGCCAGCAGCCAAACCGGAGTTCGGGGAGGAAACATTCAGTACTTC. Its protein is CASSQTGVRGGNIQYF.

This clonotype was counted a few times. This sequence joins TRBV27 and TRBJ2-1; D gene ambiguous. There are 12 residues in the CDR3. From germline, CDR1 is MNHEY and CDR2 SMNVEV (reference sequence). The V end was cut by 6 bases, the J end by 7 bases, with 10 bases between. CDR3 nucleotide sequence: TGTGCCAGCAGGCTAGGGCAGAATGAGCAGTTCTTC. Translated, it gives CASRLGQNEQFF.

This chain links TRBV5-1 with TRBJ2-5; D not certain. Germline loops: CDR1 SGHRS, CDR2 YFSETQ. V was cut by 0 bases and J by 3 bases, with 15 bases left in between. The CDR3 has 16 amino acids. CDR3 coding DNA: TGCGCCAGCAGCTTGGGATCTGTCTCCTTCGAAGAGACCCAGTACTTC. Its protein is CASSLGSVSFEETQYF.